This record concerns one T cell receptor (beta chain) sequence. No antigen is known for it. Time point denoted: persistent/refractory GD, antithyroid drugs over 5 years with positive TRAb. Extracted RNA from PBMCs served as the source of the TCR library. V trimming: 7 bases; J trimming: 7 bases; junction bases outside the gene matches: 11. CDR3 length: 14 residues. Germline lookup yields CDR1 MNHEY and CDR2 SMNVEV (reference sequence). These data come from a study of regulatory T cells in long-lasting Graves disease. As for the study in general: In persistent Graves' disease, antithyroid drugs had been taken for over 5 years and TSH receptor antibodies stayed positive.

Overall study findings and caveats: A greater number of public clonotypes (roughly 2,700) was shared by persistent patients than by new patients (approximately 880). TCR diversity was lower in persistent Graves' patients (versus newly diagnosed ones). Persistent disease showed a preference for TRBV28, TRBJ1-2 and TRBJ2-5.

Sequencing libraries for TCR beta were prepared with iRepertoire HTBI primers and Arm-PCR of CDR3 regions. TCRdb re-called the multiplex PCR reads with MiXCR, one entry per CDR3 protein. The sample has about 660,000 distinct CDR3 sequences, about 32% seen once. The V gene is TRBV27, the J gene TRBJ1-2, with 8 nucleotides matching TRBD1. This clonotype was obtained from a female donor with Graves disease. The sequencing used peripheral blood mononuclear cells (PBMCs), collected when the disease was refractory, from a patient treated with antithyroid drugs. The chain's CDR3 is CASTDRENLCGYTF. As DNA, the CDR3 is TGTGCCAGCACGGACAGGGAAAATCTCTGTGGCTACACCTTC.